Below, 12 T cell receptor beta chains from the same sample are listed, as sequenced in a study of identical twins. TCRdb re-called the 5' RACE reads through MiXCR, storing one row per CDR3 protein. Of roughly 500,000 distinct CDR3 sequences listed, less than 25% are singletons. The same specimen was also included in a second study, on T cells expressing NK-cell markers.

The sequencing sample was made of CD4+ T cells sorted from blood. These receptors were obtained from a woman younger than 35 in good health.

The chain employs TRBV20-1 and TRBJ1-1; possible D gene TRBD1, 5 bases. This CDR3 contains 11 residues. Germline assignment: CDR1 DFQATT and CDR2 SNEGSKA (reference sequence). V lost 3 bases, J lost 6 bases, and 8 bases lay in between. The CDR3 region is CSARRGSEAFF. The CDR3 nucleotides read TGCAGTGCTAGGCGGGGGTCTGAAGCTTTCTTT.

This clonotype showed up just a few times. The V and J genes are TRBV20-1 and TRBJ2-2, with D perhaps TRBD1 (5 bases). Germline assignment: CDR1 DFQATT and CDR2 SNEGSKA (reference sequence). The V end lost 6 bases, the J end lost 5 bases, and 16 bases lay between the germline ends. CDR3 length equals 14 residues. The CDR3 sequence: CSATKGWATGELFF. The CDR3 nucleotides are TGCAGTGCCACCAAGGGGTGGGCGACCGGGGAGCTGTTTTTT.

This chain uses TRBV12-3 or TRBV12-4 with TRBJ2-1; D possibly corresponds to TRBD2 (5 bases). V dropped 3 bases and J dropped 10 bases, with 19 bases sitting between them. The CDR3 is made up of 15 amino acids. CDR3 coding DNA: TGTGCCAGCAGTTTGGACTTCTCCTCTACCCGGGAGCAGTTCTTC. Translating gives CASSLDFSSTREQFF.

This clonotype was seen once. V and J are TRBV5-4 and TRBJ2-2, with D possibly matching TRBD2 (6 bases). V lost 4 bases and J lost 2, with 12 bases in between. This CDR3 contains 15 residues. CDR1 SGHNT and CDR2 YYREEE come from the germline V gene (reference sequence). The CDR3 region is CASSPWGVNTGELFF. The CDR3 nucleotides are TGTGCCAGCAGCCCCTGGGGGGTAAACACCGGGGAGCTGTTTTTT.

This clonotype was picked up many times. The CDR3 DNA sequence: TGTGCCAGCAGTTTCAACTACAATGAGCAGTTCTTC. It encodes CASSFNYNEQFF. The V call is TRBV12-3 or TRBV12-4, the J call TRBJ2-1; D gene ambiguous. This CDR3 contains 12 residues. V was shortened by 3 bases and J by 3 bases, with 3 bases between the two germline ends.

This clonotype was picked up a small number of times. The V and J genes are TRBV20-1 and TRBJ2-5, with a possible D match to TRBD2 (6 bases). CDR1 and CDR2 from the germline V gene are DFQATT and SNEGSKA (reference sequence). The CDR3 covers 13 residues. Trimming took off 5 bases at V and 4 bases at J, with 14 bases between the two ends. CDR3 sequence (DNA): TGCAGTGCTCAAGGGAGGTCCGGAGAGACCCAGTACTTC. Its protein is CSAQGRSGETQYF.

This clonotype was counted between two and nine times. CDR3 residues: CATSSDSGTGKVEQYF. As DNA, the CDR3 is TGTGCCACCAGCAGTGATTCCGGGACAGGGAAGGTCGAGCAGTACTTC. The chain couples TRBV15 to TRBJ2-7; 9 positions agree with TRBD1. Germline CDR1 and CDR2: LNHNV and YYDKDF (reference sequence). The J segment lost 6 bases and the V segment lost 3 bases, leaving 12 bases of the junction unmatched. The CDR3 runs 16 residues.

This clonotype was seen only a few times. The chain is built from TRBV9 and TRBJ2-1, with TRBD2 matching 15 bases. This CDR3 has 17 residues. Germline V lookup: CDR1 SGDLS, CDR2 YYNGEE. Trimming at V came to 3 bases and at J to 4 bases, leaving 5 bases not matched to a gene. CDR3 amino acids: CASSETGTSGRYNEQFF. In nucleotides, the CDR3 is TGTGCCAGCAGCGAGACCGGGACTAGCGGGAGGTACAATGAGCAGTTCTTC. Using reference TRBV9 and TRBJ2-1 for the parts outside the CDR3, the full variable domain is DSGVTQTPKHLITATGQRVTLRCSPRSGDLSVYWYQQSLDQGLQFLIQYYNGEERAKGNILERFSAQQFPDLHSELNLSSLELGDSALYFCASSETGTSGRYNEQFFGPGTRLTVL.

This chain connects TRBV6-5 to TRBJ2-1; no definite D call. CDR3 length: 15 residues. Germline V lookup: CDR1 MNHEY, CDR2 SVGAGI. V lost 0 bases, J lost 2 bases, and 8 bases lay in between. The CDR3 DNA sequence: TGTGCCAGCAGTTACTCGCCGGCTGCCTACAATGAGCAGTTCTTC. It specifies CASSYSPAAYNEQFF.

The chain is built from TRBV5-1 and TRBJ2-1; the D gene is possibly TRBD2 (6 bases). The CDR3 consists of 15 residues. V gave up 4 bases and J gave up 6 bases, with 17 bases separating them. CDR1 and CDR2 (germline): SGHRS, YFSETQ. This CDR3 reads CASSPTSRIGNEQFF. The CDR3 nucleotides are TGCGCCAGCAGCCCGACTAGTAGGATCGGCAATGAGCAGTTCTTC.

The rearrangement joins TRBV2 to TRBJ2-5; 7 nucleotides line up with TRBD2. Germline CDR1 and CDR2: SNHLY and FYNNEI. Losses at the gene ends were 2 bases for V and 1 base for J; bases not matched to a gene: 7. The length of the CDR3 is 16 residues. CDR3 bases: TGTGCCAGCAGTGAAAGGTGGGGGGGAGGCCAAGAGACCCAGTACTTC. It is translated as CASSERWGGGQETQYF.

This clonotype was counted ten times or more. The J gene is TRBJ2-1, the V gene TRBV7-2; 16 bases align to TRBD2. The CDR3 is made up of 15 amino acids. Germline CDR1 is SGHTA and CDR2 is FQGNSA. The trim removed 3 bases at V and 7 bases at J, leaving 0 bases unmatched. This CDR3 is CASSLGLAGGNEQFF. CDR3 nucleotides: TGTGCCAGCAGCTTGGGACTAGCGGGAGGGAATGAGCAGTTCTTC.